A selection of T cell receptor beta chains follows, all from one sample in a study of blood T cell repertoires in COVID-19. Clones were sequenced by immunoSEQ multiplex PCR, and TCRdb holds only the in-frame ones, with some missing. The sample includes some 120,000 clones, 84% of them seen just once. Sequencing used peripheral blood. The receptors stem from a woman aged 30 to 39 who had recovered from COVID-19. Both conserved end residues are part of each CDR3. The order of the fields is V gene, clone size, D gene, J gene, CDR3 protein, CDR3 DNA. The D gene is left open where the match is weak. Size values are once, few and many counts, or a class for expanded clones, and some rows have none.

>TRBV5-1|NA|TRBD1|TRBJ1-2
CASSLTPSLARQGRYGYTF
TGCGCCAGCAGCCTAACACCCTCCTTGGCCCGACAGGGTCGCTATGGCTACACCTTC
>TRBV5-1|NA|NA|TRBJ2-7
CASSLDRTFSYEQYF
TGCGCCAGCAGCTTGGATAGGACATTCTCCTACGAGCAGTACTTC
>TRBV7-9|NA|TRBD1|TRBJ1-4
CASSIRDRGRREKLFF
TGTGCCAGCAGCATAAGGGACAGGGGGCGGCGTGAAAAACTGTTTTTT
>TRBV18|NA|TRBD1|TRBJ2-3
CASSPQGAGTDTQYF
TGTGCCAGCTCACCACAGGGGGCGGGCACAGATACGCAGTATTTT
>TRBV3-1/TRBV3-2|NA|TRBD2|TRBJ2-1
CASSLRPGRTSGNNEQFF
TGTGCCAGCAGCCTCCGGCCGGGGCGGACTAGCGGTAACAATGAGCAGTTCTTC
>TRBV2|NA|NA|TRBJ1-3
CASSENRASGNTIYF
TGTGCCAGCAGTGAAAACAGGGCCTCTGGAAACACCATATATTTT
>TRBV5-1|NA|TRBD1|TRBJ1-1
CASSSGGVNTEAFF
TGCGCCAGCAGCTCAGGGGGCGTGAACACTGAAGCTTTCTTT
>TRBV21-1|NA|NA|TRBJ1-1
CASSNLTGTRGVEGEAFF
TGTGCCAGCAGCAACCTCACAGGGACACGGGGAGTAGAGGGTGAAGCTTTCTTT
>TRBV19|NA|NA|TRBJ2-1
CASSIDPRSQINEQFF
TGTGCCAGTAGTATAGATCCCCGCTCACAGATCAATGAGCAGTTCTTC
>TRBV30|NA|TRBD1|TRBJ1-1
CAWSVGQGAFF
TGTGCCTGGAGTGTAGGACAGGGAGCTTTCTTT
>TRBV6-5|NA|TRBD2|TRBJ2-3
CASTTSGHTDTQYF
TGTGCCAGCACGACTAGCGGACACACAGATACGCAGTATTTT
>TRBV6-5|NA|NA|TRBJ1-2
CASSLAGQGLQGYTF
TGTGCCAGCAGTTTAGCTGGGCAGGGTCTACAGGGCTACACCTTC
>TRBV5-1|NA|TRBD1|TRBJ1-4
CASSAGQGATNEKLFF
TGCGCCAGCAGCGCAGGACAGGGGGCAACTAATGAAAAACTGTTTTTT
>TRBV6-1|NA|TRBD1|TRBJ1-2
CASSEGPGQGHGYTF
TGTGCCAGCAGTGAAGGACCGGGACAGGGGCATGGCTACACCTTC
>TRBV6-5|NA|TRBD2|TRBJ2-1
CASSVGGARDEQFF
TGTGCCAGCAGCGTGGGAGGGGCACGGGATGAGCAGTTCTTC
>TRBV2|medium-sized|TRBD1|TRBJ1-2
CASPGDRGTYGYTF
TGTGCCAGCCCCGGAGACAGGGGGACCTATGGCTACACCTTC
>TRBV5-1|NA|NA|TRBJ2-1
CASSLASRSYNEQFF
TGCGCCAGCAGCTTGGCTAGCCGCTCCTACAATGAGCAGTTCTTC
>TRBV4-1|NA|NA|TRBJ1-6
CASSQAGNSPLHF
TGCGCCAGCAGCCAAGCAGGGAATTCACCCCTCCACTTT
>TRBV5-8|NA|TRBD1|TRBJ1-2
CASSFTGGSYGYTF
TGTGCCAGCAGCTTTACAGGGGGCTCTTATGGCTACACCTTC
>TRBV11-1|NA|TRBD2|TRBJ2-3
CASSLDGGAPDTQYF
TGTGCCAGCAGCTTAGACGGGGGGGCCCCAGATACGCAGTATTTT
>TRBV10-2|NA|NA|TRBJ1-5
CASSEDRHSNQPQHF
TGCGCCAGCAGTGAGGACAGGCATAGCAATCAGCCCCAGCATTTT
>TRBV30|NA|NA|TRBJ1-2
CAWSTQQGRVGGYTF
TGTGCCTGGAGTACTCAACAGGGAAGGGTAGGTGGCTACACCTTC
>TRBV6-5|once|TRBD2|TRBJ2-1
CASSRLAGADEQFF
TGTGCCAGCAGTCGACTAGCGGGGGCGGATGAGCAGTTCTTC
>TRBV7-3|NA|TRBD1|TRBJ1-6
CASSLRDRGNSPLHF
TGTGCCAGCAGCCTCCGGGACAGGGGTAATTCACCCCTCCACTTT
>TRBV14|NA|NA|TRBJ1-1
CASRHGQNTEAFF
TGTGCCAGCCGACACGGACAGAACACTGAAGCTTTCTTT
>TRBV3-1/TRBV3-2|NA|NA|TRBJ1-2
CASSFRRGYGYTF
TGTGCCAGCAGCTTTAGACGGGGGTATGGCTACACCTTC
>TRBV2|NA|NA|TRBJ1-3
CASSVGGTPTGGNTIYF
TGTGCCAGCAGTGTGGGAGGAACCCCGACGGGTGGAAACACCATATATTTT
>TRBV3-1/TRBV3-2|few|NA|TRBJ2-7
CASRYGGEQYF
TGTGCCAGCAGGTATGGAGGGGAGCAGTACTTC
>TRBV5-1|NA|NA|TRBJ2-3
CASSPRDSTDTQYF
TGCGCCAGCAGCCCGCGGGACAGCACAGATACGCAGTATTTT
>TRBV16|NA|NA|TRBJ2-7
CASMRTGEQYF
TGTGCCAGCATGCGTACGGGGGAGCAGTACTTC
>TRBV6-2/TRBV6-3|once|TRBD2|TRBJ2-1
CASSYLLAAFASYNEQFF
TGTGCCAGCAGTTACTTGCTAGCGGCCTTCGCCTCCTACAATGAGCAGTTCTTC
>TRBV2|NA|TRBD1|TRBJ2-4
CASSEGTATGVRNIQYF
TGTGCCAGCAGTGAAGGTACCGCTACAGGGGTACGAAACATTCAGTACTTC
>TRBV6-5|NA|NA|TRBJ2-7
CASSYSTRASYEQYF
TGTGCCAGCAGTTACTCGACCAGGGCGAGCTACGAGCAGTACTTC
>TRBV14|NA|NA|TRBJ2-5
CASSRLQGKETQYF
TGTGCCAGCAGCCGACTACAGGGTAAAGAGACCCAGTACTTC
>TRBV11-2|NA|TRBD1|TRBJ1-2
CASSSQGPQTGSYGYTF
TGTGCCAGCAGCTCCCAAGGACCCCAGACAGGGAGCTATGGCTACACCTTC
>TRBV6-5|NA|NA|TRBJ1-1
CASSPGTRNTEAFF
TGTGCCAGCAGTCCCGGGACAAGGAACACTGAAGCTTTCTTT
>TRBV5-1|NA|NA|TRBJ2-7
CASSLALRASSYEQYF
TGCGCCAGCAGCTTGGCCCTCAGGGCTAGCTCCTACGAGCAGTACTTC
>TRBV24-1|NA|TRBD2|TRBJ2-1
CATTREGTARNEQFF
TGTGCCACCACCCGGGAGGGAACCGCCCGCAATGAGCAGTTCTTC
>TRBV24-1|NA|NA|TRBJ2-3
CATSGSEGVDTQYF
TGTGCCACCAGTGGATCAGAGGGCGTAGATACGCAGTATTTT
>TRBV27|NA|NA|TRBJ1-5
CASSSRTGNQPQHF
TGTGCCAGCAGTTCCCGGACGGGGAATCAGCCCCAGCATTTT
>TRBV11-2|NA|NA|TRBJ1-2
CASSPRSLANYGYTF
TGTGCCAGCAGCCCACGATCCTTAGCTAACTATGGCTACACCTTC
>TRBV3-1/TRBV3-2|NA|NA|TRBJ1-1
CASSQNMNTEAFF
TGTGCCAGCAGCCAGAACATGAACACTGAAGCTTTCTTT
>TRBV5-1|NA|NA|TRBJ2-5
CASGRGVWYETQYF
TGCGCCAGCGGGCGCGGGGTGTGGTACGAGACCCAGTACTTC
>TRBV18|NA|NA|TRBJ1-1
CASSPIPGQEAFF
TGTGCCAGCTCACCGATCCCGGGACAAGAAGCTTTCTTT
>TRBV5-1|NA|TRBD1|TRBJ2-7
CASSNRDRGQYEQYF
TGCGCCAGCAGCAACCGGGACAGGGGGCAATACGAGCAGTACTTC
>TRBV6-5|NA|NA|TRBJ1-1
CASTPVRDTEAFF
TGTGCCAGCACCCCGGTCCGGGACACTGAAGCTTTCTTT
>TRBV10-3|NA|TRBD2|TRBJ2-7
CAIRGGIGDGSYEQYF
TGTGCCATCAGGGGGGGGATAGGAGACGGCTCCTACGAGCAGTACTTC
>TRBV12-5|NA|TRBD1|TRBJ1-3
CASGSGQVSGNTIYF
TGTGCTAGTGGATCAGGACAGGTCTCTGGAAACACCATATATTTT